This TCR beta chain was sequenced for a study of blood T cell repertoires in COVID-19. The assay was immunoSEQ multiplex PCR, and TCRdb's table has in-frame clones only and misses some. The sample lists just over 85,000 clones; around 89% were seen once. The material sequenced was peripheral blood. This TCR came from a man aged 45 to 65 with acute or convalescent COVID-19.

CDR3 bases: TGTGCCAGCAGCTTATATCCGGGACAGCGAACCTACGAGCAGTACTTC. Translated, it gives CASSLYPGQRTYEQYF. The chain couples TRBV11-2 to TRBJ2-7, with 7 bases matching TRBD1. J was trimmed by 2 bases and V by 2 bases; bases with no gene match: 9. CDR1 and CDR2 (germline): SGHAT, FQNNGV. This CDR3 spans 16 amino acids.